The TCR beta chain under discussion was sequenced for a study of blood T cell repertoires in COVID-19. Study at large: Both acute and convalescent COVID-19 samples were obtained from the United States, Italy and Spain. T cells, B-cell-depleted T cells, or PBMCs provided the cDNA or gDNA that served as material.

CDR3 length: 15 amino acids. Germline CDR1 reads LGHDT; CDR2 reads YNNKEL (reference sequence). Deletions cut 1 base from V and 2 bases from J, with 12 bases between. Study processing details: Researchers report that nucleated cell counts were estimated from reference gene primer amplification. Some clones are missing from TCRdb's copy, which holds only in-frame ones; the method was immunoSEQ multiplex PCR. That table furnishes V, J and clone size, whereas the DNA furnished D and trimming. The sample lists more than 90,000 clones, 60% to 85% seen once, with around 6.6% in the top ten. Sequencing used peripheral blood. The chain has TRBV3-1 (or the pseudogene TRBV3-2) and TRBJ2-7; D gene ambiguous. The TCR was taken from a man in his 70s with acute or convalescent COVID-19. The CDR3 DNA reads as TGTGCCAGCAGCCAAGCTCACGGAGTCACCTACGAGCAGTACTTC. Translated: CASSQAHGVTYEQYF.